The following is a T cell receptor beta chain sequence with its context. This entry comes from a study of blood T cell repertoires in COVID-19. In the original analysis: Reference gene primers were amplified, and this amplification served to estimate nucleated cell counts. Profiled with immunoSEQ multiplex PCR; TCRdb holds only in-frame clones, not every one. That table gives V, J and clone size, and the DNA gave D and trimming. The repertoire holds some 340,000 clones, with about 83% as singletons. The V end lost 3 bases, the J end lost 7 bases, and 19 bases lay between the germline ends. Looked up from germline, CDR1 is GTSNPN and CDR2 is SVGIG (reference sequence). This CDR3 is built from 15 residues.

V usage is TRBV30 and J usage is TRBJ1-5; perhaps TRBD1 as D (6 bases). This clonotype originated in a young man with active or convalescent COVID-19. What was sequenced was peripheral blood. CDR3 sequence: CAWSSGGRLRQPQHF. Here the CDR3 DNA reads TGTGCCTGGAGCTCGGGGGGCAGGCTACGGCAGCCCCAGCATTTT.